The next 29 T cell receptor beta chains were all read from a single sample in a study of cytomegalovirus exposure and HLA in healthy donors. The PCR made use of 60 Vbeta and 13 Jbeta primers. Produced via immunoSEQ multiplex PCR; TCRdb's table is partial and in-frame only. Counted here are about 150,000 clones, about 74% occurring once; the ten biggest clones make up about 2%. Material: PBMCs. Receptors originate from a woman between 40 and 55 years old in good health and CMV-seronegative.

This clone has only one observation. The chain recombines TRBV27 with TRBJ1-2; perhaps TRBD1 as D (5 bases). The V gene lost 8 bases and the J gene lost 11 bases, with 21 bases spanning the gap. Germline V gives CDR1 MNHEY, CDR2 SMNVEV (reference sequence). The CDR3 has 13 amino acids. The CDR3 DNA sequence: TGTGCCAGCTCCCCGTTAGTTATTGGGGCGTACACCTTC. Amino acids: CASSPLVIGAYTF.

The chain couples TRBV27 to TRBJ2-1, with D perhaps TRBD2 (6 bases). This CDR3 region has 12 residues. Germline lookup yields CDR1 MNHEY and CDR2 SMNVEV (reference sequence). Trimming shortened V by 5 bases and J by 7 bases, and 9 bases separated the two germline ends. The CDR3 bases are TGTGCCAGCAGTCTCGCGGGAAATGAGCAGTTCTTC. Amino acids: CASSLAGNEQFF.

This sequence joins TRBV28 and TRBJ2-3, with D perhaps TRBD2 (6 bases). CDR1 is MDHEN, CDR2 SYDVKM, per germline. This CDR3 has 12 residues. Trimming took off 8 bases at V and 4 bases at J, with 10 bases between the two ends. The CDR3 nucleotides are TGTGCCAGCGGTGGGGAGGCAGATACGCAGTATTTT. The encoded protein is CASGGEADTQYF. The full variable domain, rest sourced from reference TRBV28 and TRBJ2-3, is DVKVTQSSRYLVKRTGEKVFLECVQDMDHENMFWYRQDPGLGLRLIYFSYDVKMKEKGDIPEGYSVSREKKERFSLILESASTNQTSMYLCASGGEADTQYFGPGTRLTVL.

The J gene is TRBJ2-3, the V gene TRBV19; TRBD2 aligns across 8 bases. Unmatched junction bases numbered 11, after V lost 3 bases and J lost 6 bases. The CDR3 contains 16 residues. CDR1 LNHDA and CDR2 SQIVND come from the germline V gene (reference sequence). CDR3 sequence reads: CASSIRTGGLWDTQYF. DNA of the CDR3: TGTGCCAGTAGTATCCGCACGGGGGGGCTATGGGATACGCAGTATTTT.

This clone came up a few times. The chain carries TRBV5-1 and TRBJ2-6; 10 positions match TRBD2. This CDR3 has 18 amino acids. Germline CDR1 reads SGHRS; CDR2 reads YFSETQ. Germline trimming cut 3 bases from V and 2 bases from J; bases unmatched to any gene: 8. The DNA of the CDR3 is TGCGCCAGCAGCTCAGGGACTAGCGCTAGAGCTGGGGCCAACGTCCTGACTTTC. Translated: CASSSGTSARAGANVLTF. Complete variable domain (other parts from reference TRBV5-1 and TRBJ2-6): KAGVTQTPRYLIKTRGQQVTLSCSPISGHRSVSWYQQTPGQGLQFLFEYFSETQRNKGNFPGRFSGRQFSNSRSEMNVSTLELGDSALYLCASSSGTSARAGANVLTFGAGSRLTVL.

The sample holds a few counts of this clone. The gene calls are TRBV10-3 and TRBJ1-5; 8 positions agree with TRBD1. The CDR3 has 14 residues. CDR1 ENHRY and CDR2 SYGVKD come from the germline V gene. After removal of 6 bases from V and 7 bases from J, the junction contained 8 bases not matched to a gene. CDR3 amino acids: CAIRNRQGKQPQHF. The CDR3 bases are TGTGCCATCAGGAACCGACAGGGGAAACAGCCCCAGCATTTT.

V and J are TRBV7-7 and TRBJ2-2, with D unresolved. The CDR3 is 14 amino acids. CDR1 SSHAT and CDR2 FNYEAQ come from the germline V gene (reference sequence). Trimming shortened V by 3 bases and J by 3 bases, and 8 bases separated the two germline ends. The CDR3: CASSLAAYTGELFF. CDR3 sequence (DNA): TGTGCCAGCAGCTTGGCGGCTTACACCGGGGAGCTGTTTTTT.

The sample holds a few counts of this clone. V and J are TRBV7-9 and TRBJ1-5; a possible D gene is TRBD1 (6 bases). Germline V gene data show CDR1 as SEHNR and CDR2 as FQNEAQ (reference sequence). The CDR3 consists of 15 residues. Trimming pared 5 bases from V and 2 bases from J, leaving 13 bases between. CDR3 sequence: CASSPGSGGNQPQHF. CDR3 DNA: TGTGCCAGCAGCCCCGGCTCAGGGGGCAATCAGCCCCAGCATTTT.

The table lists this clone with a few counts. CDR3 nucleotides: TGTGCCAGCGGGGAGTACGAGCAGTACTTC. It translates to CASGEYEQYF. The genes are TRBV6-5 and TRBJ2-7; D may be TRBD2 (5 bases). There are 10 residues in the CDR3. V was cut by 8 bases and J by 4 bases, with 6 bases left in between. From germline, CDR1 is MNHEY and CDR2 SVGAGI.

V usage is TRBV19 and J usage is TRBJ1-2; TRBD1 agrees at 7 bases. CDR1 is LNHDA and CDR2 is SQIVND in the germline V gene (reference sequence). The length of the CDR3 is 15 residues. V was pared by 5 bases and J by 1 base, with 7 bases of the junction left unmatched. The CDR3 spells CASSLPTGINYGYTF. Here the CDR3 DNA reads TGTGCCAGTAGTCTCCCGACAGGGATTAACTATGGCTACACCTTC. The variable domain in full, completed from reference TRBV19 and TRBJ1-2, reads DGGITQSPKYLFRKEGQNVTLSCEQNLNHDAMYWYRQDPGQGLRLIYYSQIVNDFQKGDIAEGYSVSREKKESFPLTVTSAQKNPTAFYLCASSLPTGINYGYTFGSGTRLTVV.

This sequence joins TRBV28 and TRBJ1-3; possibly TRBD1 for D (6 bases). This CDR3 spans 16 amino acids. Trimming removed 4 bases at V and 3 bases at J, with 16 bases between. Germline CDR1 MDHEN, CDR2 SYDVKM. For the CDR3, the DNA is TGTGCCAGCAGTTCCGGCCGGGACATGTTTGGAAACACCATATATTTT. Translation: CASSSGRDMFGNTIYF.

CDR3: CASSLAQGDSPLHF. DNA of the CDR3: TGCGCCAGCAGCTTGGCCCAGGGGGATTCACCCCTCCACTTT. The chain is built from TRBV5-1 and TRBJ1-6; 7 bases agree with TRBD1. The V gene end was trimmed by 0 bases and the J gene end by 8 bases; junction bases not matched to a gene: 2. This CDR3 is built from 14 residues. CDR1 SGHRS and CDR2 YFSETQ come from the germline V gene.

This chain uses TRBV7-9 with TRBJ1-2, with D perhaps TRBD1 (5 bases). Trimming pared 1 base from V and 6 bases from J, leaving 15 bases between. CDR1 SEHNR and CDR2 FQNEAQ come from the germline V gene (reference sequence). The CDR3 runs to 15 residues. CDR3 in amino acids: CASSLGTLTGDGYTF. The CDR3 DNA is TGTGCCAGCAGCTTAGGCACCCTCACAGGAGATGGCTACACCTTC.

In this sample, this clone turned up once. The rearrangement joins TRBV7-9 to TRBJ2-3; tentative D call: TRBD1 (6 bases). The V end was cut by 1 base, the J end by 1 base, with 21 bases between. The germline V gene encodes CDR1 SEHNR and CDR2 FQNEAQ (reference sequence). There are 19 residues in the CDR3. In DNA, the CDR3 is TGTGCCAGCAGCTTAGTCGTAGGGGGTGACCGGGCACGCACAGATACGCAGTATTTT. Translated, it gives CASSLVVGGDRARTDTQYF.

The V call is TRBV29-1, the J call TRBJ1-1; TRBD1 might be the D (6 bases). This CDR3 spans 13 amino acids. V lost 4 bases, J lost 5 bases, and 14 bases lay in between. CDR1 is SQVTM and CDR2 is ANQGSEA in the germline V gene. The CDR3 loop is CSVGRRGYTEAFF. Written as DNA, the CDR3 is TGCAGCGTTGGGCGTAGGGGGTATACTGAAGCTTTCTTT.

This clone was detected many times. The chain couples TRBV5-1 to TRBJ1-4; 10 bases are shared with TRBD1. Germline V lookup: CDR1 SGHRS, CDR2 YFSETQ. With V trimmed by 5 bases and J by 7 bases, 8 bases remained unmatched. The CDR3 loop spans 15 amino acids. CDR3 loop: CASRDGQGDGEKLFF. Written as DNA, the CDR3 is TGCGCCAGCAGAGATGGACAGGGGGATGGTGAAAAACTGTTTTTT.

The rearrangement joins TRBV6-5 to TRBJ2-5; 7 nucleotides match TRBD1. This CDR3 spans 12 amino acids. Trimming took 5 bases from V and 6 from J; bases not matched to a gene: 3. Germline CDR1 MNHEY, CDR2 SVGAGI. The CDR3 loop reads CASSNRGQTQYF. CDR3 DNA: TGTGCCAGCAGTAACAGGGGACAGACCCAGTACTTC.

This chain links TRBV27 with TRBJ2-2; maybe TRBD1 (6 bases). Between the trimmed V and J ends, which lost 6 bases and 6 bases, there was a span of 20 bases. The CDR3 contains 16 residues. Germline V CDR1 and CDR2: MNHEY, SMNVEV (reference sequence). CDR3 sequence: CASRPKSGVGAGELFF. In DNA, the CDR3 is TGTGCCAGCAGACCGAAGTCAGGGGTGGGGGCCGGGGAGCTGTTTTTT.

The chain combines TRBV5-1 with TRBJ2-5; 7 nucleotides line up with TRBD1. The assigned J gene may be wrong: the sequence end matches TRBJ2-7 better. This CDR3 contains 16 residues. Germline CDR1 is SGHRS and CDR2 is YFSETQ. CDR3 residues: CASSLDLGQANYEQYF. Written as DNA, the CDR3 is TGCGCCAGCAGCTTGGATCTTGGACAGGCCAACTACGAGCAGTACTTC.

This rearrangement joins TRBV11-3 to TRBJ2-3; no definite D call. The CDR3 totals 13 residues. Germline V gene sequence: CDR1 SGHNT, CDR2 YENEEA. The V end lost 3 bases, the J end lost 1 base, and 5 bases lay between the germline ends. The CDR3 bases are TGTGCCAGCAGCTTTAGTCGCACAGATACGCAGTATTTT. Translated: CASSFSRTDTQYF.

The table lists this clone with a count of one. V and J are TRBV18 and TRBJ1-2; 8 bases align to TRBD1. J lost 0 bases, V lost 5 bases, and 2 bases had no gene match. CDR1 KGHSH and CDR2 LQKENI come from the germline V gene. The CDR3 is 14 residues long. The CDR3 reads CASSEQGANYGYTF. The CDR3 DNA follows: TGTGCCAGCTCAGAACAGGGGGCTAACTATGGCTACACCTTC.

The chain employs TRBV18 and TRBJ2-5; the D call may be TRBD1 or TRBD2 (5 bases each). The DNA matches TRBJ2-7 better at its end, which makes the J call doubtful. The CDR3 spans 13 residues. The germline gives CDR1 KGHSH, CDR2 LQKENI. The CDR3 DNA follows: TGTGCCAGCTCACCCGGGACGGACTACGAGCAGTACTTC. This encodes CASSPGTDYEQYF.

The genes are TRBV2 and TRBJ2-1, with 8 bases matching TRBD2. CDR1 is SNHLY and CDR2 is FYNNEI in the germline V gene. This CDR3 spans 15 amino acids. The trim removed 3 bases at V and 3 bases at J, leaving 4 bases unmatched. CDR3 loop: CASSDSAGDYNEQFF. CDR3 nucleotide sequence: TGTGCCAGCAGTGACTCAGCGGGAGACTACAATGAGCAGTTCTTC.

The rearrangement links TRBV10-3 to TRBJ2-3; 10 bases line up with TRBD2. The CDR3 loop spans 13 amino acids. J lost 4 bases, V lost 9 bases, and 4 bases had no gene match. CDR1 and CDR2 from the germline V gene are ENHRY and SYGVKD. The CDR3 region is CAITAGGADTQYF. CDR3 nucleotide sequence: TGTGCCATTACAGCGGGGGGGGCAGATACGCAGTATTTT.

This chain joins TRBV6-5 and TRBJ1-1, with 7 positions matching TRBD1. CDR3 length: 13 residues. Germline assignment: CDR1 MNHEY and CDR2 SVGAGI. V gave up 6 bases and J gave up 6 bases; unmatched junction bases: 7. CDR3 nucleotides: TGTGCCAGCAGCGCAACAGGGGCCCCTGAAGCTTTCTTT. Translated: CASSATGAPEAFF.

This clone showed up just a few times. The rearrangement links TRBV27 to TRBJ1-1, with unresolved D. This CDR3 is 11 amino acids long. From germline, CDR1 is MNHEY and CDR2 SMNVEV (reference sequence). V lost 0 bases and J 8 bases, leaving 4 bases between the germline ends. CDR3 amino acids: CASSLSVEAFF. The CDR3 DNA reads TGTGCCAGCAGTTTATCCGTAGAAGCTTTCTTT.

The chain employs TRBV28 and TRBJ1-6; D is unresolved. There are 15 residues in the CDR3. Germline CDR1 is MDHEN and CDR2 is SYDVKM. The ends were cut back, 6 bases at V and 9 bases at J, with 18 bases in the middle. The CDR3 DNA sequence: TGTGCCAGCAGCCCCTTCCGGCTGGAGGGTTCACCCCTCCACTTT. Protein: CASSPFRLEGSPLHF.

The V gene is TRBV6-1, the J gene TRBJ1-5; 8 bases match TRBD1. The germline gives CDR1 MNHNS, CDR2 SASEGT. The J segment lost 6 bases and the V segment lost 4 bases, leaving 8 bases of the junction unmatched. The CDR3 extends over 15 amino acids. CDR3 coding DNA: TGTGCCAGCAGTGGGACAGGGAATATCCGTCAGCCCCAGCATTTT. Translated: CASSGTGNIRQPQHF.

This chain joins TRBV27 and TRBJ1-5, with a weak D call TRBD1 (6 bases). V lost 7 bases and J 4 bases, leaving 14 bases between the germline ends. Germline V CDR1 and CDR2: MNHEY, SMNVEV (reference sequence). The CDR3 sequence is 14 residues long. The CDR3 DNA is TGTGCCAGCATGAAGGGTAGGGGGAATCAGCCCCAGCATTTT. Its translation: CASMKGRGNQPQHF.